This T cell receptor (beta chain) appears in the sequencing data of a study of T cell clones after liver transplantation. Study in general: TCRbeta sequencing after a pre-transplant mixed lymphocyte reaction identified graft-donor-reactive clones, later tracked in post-transplant blood. Graft-donor-reactive sequences were compared with third-party-reactive TCRbeta sequences from pre-transplant mixed lymphocyte reactions.

Germline CDR1 and CDR2: SGHNT and YENEEA. This CDR3 is built from 15 residues. Trimming removed 5 bases at V and 4 bases at J, with 15 bases between. Only a few counts were recorded for this clone. Libraries were prepared by immunoSEQ multiplex PCR; TCRdb keeps only in-frame clonotypes and omits some of them. The sample has around 18,000 clones, 85% to 90% seen once. This sequence was found in a human patient who received a liver transplant. Some T cells may arise from the graft donor. The chain combines TRBV11-3 with TRBJ1-5; D not resolved. Sequences were derived from CD8+ T cells from blood, sampled 45 to 46 months after liver transplant. In DNA form, the CDR3 reads TGTGCCAGCAGCCCTACCAAAGCTGGGAATCAGCCCCAGCATTTT. Translation: CASSPTKAGNQPQHF.